This entry is about one T cell receptor beta chain. PCR used 60 Vbeta primers and 13 Jbeta primers. Profiling relied on immunoSEQ multiplex PCR, and the TCRdb table lists in-frame clones only, not all of them. The sample has roughly 130,000 clones; roughly three fifths are singletons. Trimming stripped 6 bases from V and 3 bases from J, with 18 bases between. Germline V gives CDR1 MDHEN, CDR2 SYDVKM. This CDR3 has 15 amino acids. The data are from a study of cytomegalovirus exposure and HLA in healthy donors. The V gene is TRBV28, the J gene TRBJ2-7; D is undetermined. This clonotype originated in a woman aged 60 to 75 in good health and CMV-seronegative. Sequenced input: PBMCs. CDR3 DNA sequence: TGTGCCAGCAGCCTAACTTTTAGTCCGGGCTACGAGCAGTACTTC. It encodes CASSLTFSPGYEQYF.